The T cell receptor beta chain described here comes from a study of T-cell reconstitution after alpha-beta-depleted transplantation in children. Preparation of the TCRbeta library used unique molecular identifiers. From the PCR reads, TCRdb called clonotypes with MiXCR, one entry per CDR3 protein. The sample includes some 450,000 distinct CDR3 sequences, roughly 43% of them seen just once. Findings of the study overall: After transplant, at about two months, alpha-beta T cells were reportedly derived from several hundred expanded graft clones. The origin of high day-60 TCRbeta diversity in some patients lay in surviving recipient T cells and thymic progenitors. It was newly produced T cells that mostly accounted for T-cell counts and diversity one year after transplant.

With 4 bases removed from V and 2 bases from J, the gap between germline ends came to 13 bases. Germline CDR1 and CDR2: SQVTM and ANQGSEA. The CDR3 contains 14 residues. Turning to this clonotype: Its specificity is not known.

The TCR originated in a girl aged 2-10 years with aplastic anemia, due to receive a stem cell transplant. Sequencing was performed on PBMCs, taken before TCRalphabeta/CD19-depleted stem cell transplant. This chain joins TRBV29-1 and TRBJ2-3; no clear D gene. The CDR3 DNA reads TGCAGCGTTGGTTGGCAGGCCGACACAGATACGCAGTATTTT. Its translation is CSVGWQADTDTQYF.